The 31 T cell receptor beta chains below were found in one sample sequenced in a study of technical replicates of blood from a few donors. Using immunoSEQ multiplex PCR, the repertoire was profiled, and TCRdb retains in-frame clones only, with some absent. The sample includes more than 90,000 clones, 90% to 95% of them seen just once. The source material was T cells isolated from PBMCs. The receptors stem from a human donor in good health.

The CDR3 region has the DNA TGTGCCAGCTCATCTTCTGCCAAAAACATTCAGTACTTC. This gives the protein CASSSSAKNIQYF. The V gene is TRBV18, the J gene TRBJ2-4; D remains ambiguous. CDR3 length equals 13 residues. Germline values: CDR1 KGHSH, CDR2 LQKENI. Trimming stripped 5 bases from V and 1 base from J, with 6 bases between.

CDR3 loop: CASSEFPNEKLFF. CDR3 in DNA: TGTGCCAGCAGTGAATTTCCGAATGAAAAACTGTTTTTT. The chain couples TRBV25-1 to TRBJ1-4; D not resolved. CDR3 size: 13 residues. V dropped 1 base and J dropped 5 bases, with 5 bases sitting between them. Germline V gives CDR1 MGHDK, CDR2 SYGVNS.

The CDR3 nucleotides are TGTGCCAGCACCTGGAAGACTAGCTATGAGCAGTTCTTC. This translates into CASTWKTSYEQFF. The chain combines TRBV6-1 with TRBJ2-1; TRBD2 aligns across 7 bases. CDR1 and CDR2 (germline): MNHNS, SASEGT. The CDR3 totals 13 residues. The V segment lost 7 bases and the J segment 8 bases; nucleotides outside the gene matches: 8.

The rearrangement links TRBV7-8 to TRBJ2-1, with D maybe TRBD2 (6 bases). This CDR3 contains 11 residues. Germline lookup yields CDR1 SGHVS and CDR2 FQNEAQ. The V and J ends lost 6 bases and 6 bases respectively, with 6 bases between them. The CDR3 protein is CASREGNEQFF. Here the CDR3 DNA reads TGTGCCAGCAGGGAGGGCAATGAGCAGTTCTTC.

Only a few counts were recorded for this clone. The chain couples TRBV4-1 to TRBJ1-3; D is uncertain. V lost 1 base and J 4 bases, leaving 5 bases between the germline ends. The CDR3 is 13 amino acids. The germline V gene encodes CDR1 MGHRA and CDR2 YSYEKL. The CDR3 sequence: CASSQVLGNTIYF. The CDR3 DNA follows: TGCGCCAGCAGCCAAGTTCTGGGAAACACCATATATTTT.

This clone was seen a handful of times. CDR3 in amino acids: CASSSGLDTEAFF. The CDR3 bases are TGTGCCAGCAGCTCCGGACTGGACACTGAAGCTTTCTTT. J is TRBJ1-1 and V is TRBV13; D gene ambiguous. V was cut by 4 bases and J by 3 bases, with 9 bases left in between. The CDR3 length is 13 residues. Germline CDR1 PRHDT, CDR2 FYEKMQ (reference sequence).

The rearrangement links TRBV18 to TRBJ1-2; D gene ambiguous. Germline V CDR1 and CDR2: KGHSH, LQKENI. V lost 0 bases to trimming and J lost 8 bases, with 10 bases between them. The CDR3 is 13 amino acids. The CDR3 here is CASSPPNPRGYTF. The DNA for the CDR3 is TGTGCCAGCTCACCACCGAATCCGCGCGGCTACACCTTC.

This chain links TRBV5-4 with TRBJ2-2; 8 nucleotides line up with TRBD1. CDR1 SGHNT and CDR2 YYREEE come from the germline V gene (reference sequence). This CDR3 is built from 15 residues. J gave up 7 bases and V 2 bases, and 7 bases lay outside the gene matches. CDR3 amino acids: CASSLDRGARGELFF. As DNA, the CDR3 is TGTGCCAGCAGCTTAGACAGGGGCGCCCGCGGGGAGCTGTTTTTT.

The chain recombines TRBV5-4 with TRBJ2-3; 7 bases agree with TRBD2. The CDR3 covers 12 residues. Germline CDR1 SGHNT, CDR2 YYREEE (reference sequence). V lost 2 bases to trimming and J lost 8 bases; unmatched junction nucleotides: 2. The CDR3 region has the DNA TGTGCCAGCAGCTTCGGACTAGGTACGCAGTATTTT. It is translated as CASSFGLGTQYF. The full variable domain, in which reference TRBV5-4 and TRBJ2-3 provide the parts outside the CDR3, is ETGVTQSPTHLIKTRGQQVTLRCSSQSGHNTVSWYQQALGQGPQFIFQYYREEENGRGNFPPRFSGLQFPNYSSELNVNALELDDSALYLCASSFGLGTQYFGPGTRLTVL.

The chain is built from TRBV4-3 and TRBJ1-4; D unresolved. Germline CDR1 and CDR2: LGHNA and YSLEER. Trimming cost V 4 bases and J 7 bases, with 16 bases left between them. The CDR3 is 15 amino acids. The CDR3 region is CASSPSGVLFEKLFF. CDR3 nucleotide sequence: TGCGCCAGCAGCCCCTCCGGGGTTCTTTTTGAAAAACTGTTTTTT.

This clone was seen once. V usage is TRBV5-1 and J usage is TRBJ2-3; TRBD2 matches 14 bases. The CDR3 length is 17 residues. The J segment lost 2 bases and the V segment lost 1 base, leaving 3 bases of the junction unmatched. Germline-derived CDR1 and CDR2 are SGHRS and YFSETQ. The CDR3, as DNA: TGCGCCAGCAGCTTGAGGGGACTAGCGGGAGCCACAGATACGCAGTATTTT. As protein: CASSLRGLAGATDTQYF.

V is TRBV27 and J is TRBJ1-5; 9 bases match TRBD1. The length of the CDR3 is 14 residues. In germline, CDR1 is MNHEY, CDR2 SMNVEV (reference sequence). The V segment lost 8 bases and the J segment 5 bases; nucleotides outside the gene matches: 7. DNA of the CDR3: TGTGCCAGCGCCAGGACAGGGGCTTATCAGCCCCAGCATTTT. Translating gives CASARTGAYQPQHF.

The genes are TRBV28 and TRBJ2-1, with D possibly matching TRBD1 (6 bases). Per the germline V gene, CDR1 is MDHEN and CDR2 is SYDVKM. V lost 5 bases, J lost 8 bases, and 10 bases lay in between. This CDR3 is 12 amino acids long. The CDR3, as DNA: TGTGCCAGCAGTATGAGACAGGATGAGCAGTTCTTC. Translating gives CASSMRQDEQFF.

The chain employs TRBV6-1 and TRBJ1-4; 7 positions match TRBD1. The trim removed 3 bases at V and 1 base at J, leaving 11 bases unmatched. Per germline, CDR1 MNHNS and CDR2 SASEGT. The CDR3 runs to 18 residues. The DNA for the CDR3 is TGTGCCAGCAGTGAGAGGAGTACAGGGGTTGGAACTAATGAAAAACTGTTTTTT. It yields the protein CASSERSTGVGTNEKLFF.

The chain links TRBV6-1 to TRBJ2-1, with 11 nucleotides matching TRBD2. Losses at the gene ends were 0 bases for V and 13 bases for J; bases not matched to a gene: 5. Germline loops: CDR1 MNHNS, CDR2 SASEGT. This CDR3 is built from 14 residues. The DNA of the CDR3 is TGTGCCAGCAGTGAAGCTCCTAGCGGGAGGTACCAGTTCTTC. It translates to CASSEAPSGRYQFF.

This chain uses TRBV7-9 with TRBJ2-7; no clear D. V was pared by 5 bases and J by 7 bases, with 9 bases between. The CDR3 runs 11 residues. Germline V gene data show CDR1 as SEHNR and CDR2 as FQNEAQ (reference sequence). CDR3 nucleotide sequence: TGTGCCAGCAGCCCTACTCCGGAGCAGTACTTC. As protein: CASSPTPEQYF.

The chain employs TRBV7-9 and TRBJ1-2, with 8 positions matching TRBD1. This CDR3 is 12 amino acids long. Unmatched junction bases numbered 5, after V lost 7 bases and J lost 7 bases. The germline CDR1 and CDR2 sequences are SEHNR and FQNEAQ (reference sequence). For the CDR3, the DNA is TGTGCCAGCACCGAGGACAGGGCTGGCTACACCTTC. This translates into CASTEDRAGYTF.

The chain joins TRBV11-2 to TRBJ2-3; 8 positions agree with TRBD2. V shed 0 bases, J shed 5 bases, and the junction held 7 bases outside the gene matches. Germline V gene sequence: CDR1 SGHAT, CDR2 FQNNGV. The length of the CDR3 is 16 residues. CDR3 in amino acids: CASSLEREGLGDTQYF. The DNA of the CDR3 is TGTGCCAGCAGCTTAGAACGGGAGGGCCTGGGAGATACGCAGTATTTT.

The sample holds a few counts of this clone. The V gene is TRBV5-5, the J gene TRBJ1-3, with D maybe TRBD1 (6 bases). In germline, CDR1 is SGHKS, CDR2 YYEKEE (reference sequence). Trimming took off 1 base at V and 0 bases at J, with 14 bases between the two ends. This CDR3 is 17 amino acids long. CDR3 nucleotide sequence: TGTGCCAGCAGCTTGATGGACAGCGACTTCTCTGGAAACACCATATATTTT. Its protein is CASSLMDSDFSGNTIYF.

This clone came up a few times. V gene TRBV10-2 combines with J gene TRBJ1-1; D possibly corresponds to TRBD1 (6 bases). Germline V gives CDR1 WSHSY, CDR2 SAAADI. The CDR3 loop spans 14 amino acids. With 5 bases removed from V and 9 bases from J, the gap between germline ends came to 19 bases. The CDR3 DNA reads TGCGCCAGCAGTAGTTCGTATGGGACATTGAAAGCTTTCTTT. Protein product: CASSSSYGTLKAFF.

The chain joins TRBV6-6 to TRBJ2-7; 8 bases fit TRBD1. V lost 5 bases to trimming and J lost 4 bases; unmatched junction nucleotides: 4. The CDR3 has 13 residues. The germline gives CDR1 MNHNY, CDR2 SVGAGI (reference sequence). For the CDR3, the DNA is TGTGCCAGCAGTAGGACAGGGTATTACGAGCAGTACTTC. It specifies CASSRTGYYEQYF.

V is TRBV15 and J is TRBJ2-7; D is possibly TRBD2 (5 bases). Trimming left V 0 bases short and J 0 bases short, with 9 bases between. The CDR3 totals 15 residues. CDR1 LNHNV and CDR2 YYDKDF come from the germline V gene (reference sequence). CDR3 sequence (DNA): TGTGCCACCAGCAGAGATGCGGGTTTCTCCTACGAGCAGTACTTC. This sequence encodes CATSRDAGFSYEQYF.

The chain links TRBV13 to TRBJ2-7, with a tentative D call TRBD2 (5 bases). The V and J ends lost 5 bases and 4 bases respectively, with 18 bases between them. This CDR3 contains 15 residues. The germline V gene has CDR1 PRHDT and CDR2 FYEKMQ (reference sequence). The CDR3, as DNA: TGTGCCAGCAGCCTAGCTCTAGAATATGATTACGAGCAGTACTTC. Translated, it gives CASSLALEYDYEQYF.

The V call is TRBV5-6, the J call TRBJ1-1, with 8 bases that match TRBD1. Germline CDR1 reads SGHDT; CDR2 reads YYEEEE. The CDR3 spans 15 residues. V was clipped by 1 base and J by 1 base; unmatched bases: 3. Written as DNA, the CDR3 is TGTGCCAGCAGCTTGCCACAGGGGGAGAACACTGAAGCTTTCTTT. It encodes CASSLPQGENTEAFF.

This clone is a singleton in its sample. The chain links TRBV4-1 to TRBJ2-2; TRBD2 matches 12 bases. Germline V lookup: CDR1 MGHRA, CDR2 YSYEKL. With 0 bases clipped from V and 2 bases from J, the junction kept 7 bases outside the gene matches. This CDR3 region has 19 residues. This CDR3 is CASSQDQGLAGRNTGELFF. For the CDR3, the DNA is TGCGCCAGCAGCCAAGATCAAGGACTAGCGGGACGTAACACCGGGGAGCTGTTTTTT.

Written as DNA, the CDR3 is TGTGCCAGCAGCTTAGGACGGACAGGGGCCACAATCTATGGCTACACCTTC. It yields the protein CASSLGRTGATIYGYTF. This chain joins TRBV7-9 and TRBJ1-2; 9 bases agree with TRBD1. J was trimmed by 4 bases and V by 1 base; bases with no gene match: 10. This CDR3 has 17 residues. Germline assignment: CDR1 SEHNR and CDR2 FQNEAQ (reference sequence). Combining the CDR3 with reference TRBV7-9 and TRBJ1-2 gives the whole variable domain DTGVSQNPRHKITKRGQNVTFRCDPISEHNRLYWYRQTLGQGPEFLTYFQNEAQLEKSRLLSDRFSAERPKGSFSTLEIQRTEQGDSAMYLCASSLGRTGATIYGYTFGSGTRLTVV.

V and J are TRBV19 and TRBJ2-5; 7 positions agree with TRBD1. This CDR3 has 14 amino acids. The germline V gene encodes CDR1 LNHDA and CDR2 SQIVND (reference sequence). The trim removed 5 bases at V and 3 bases at J, leaving 6 bases unmatched. The CDR3 protein is CASSPPGTEETQYF. The DNA of the CDR3 is TGTGCCAGTAGTCCTCCCGGGACAGAAGAGACCCAGTACTTC. Based on the CDR3 plus reference TRBV19 and TRBJ2-5, the full variable domain is DGGITQSPKYLFRKEGQNVTLSCEQNLNHDAMYWYRQDPGQGLRLIYYSQIVNDFQKGDIAEGYSVSREKKESFPLTVTSAQKNPTAFYLCASSPPGTEETQYFGPGTRLLVL.

V usage is TRBV11-2 and J usage is TRBJ2-5, with TRBD2 identical over 11 bases. V trimming: 6 bases; J trimming: 2 bases; junction bases outside the gene matches: 8. The germline CDR1 and CDR2 sequences are SGHAT and FQNNGV. The CDR3 is 16 amino acids. The CDR3: CASSKYGTSGQETQYF. The CDR3, as DNA: TGTGCCAGCAGTAAATACGGGACTAGCGGACAAGAGACCCAGTACTTC.

The V and J genes are TRBV9 and TRBJ2-7; TRBD1 matches 9 bases. This CDR3 spans 16 amino acids. With V trimmed by 4 bases and J by 0 bases, 8 bases remained unmatched. Germline values: CDR1 SGDLS, CDR2 YYNGEE. CDR3 protein: CASSPRTGAISYEQYF. The CDR3 coding sequence is TGTGCCAGCAGCCCGCGGACAGGGGCTATCTCCTACGAGCAGTACTTC.

This sequence joins TRBV7-9 and TRBJ2-3, with 12 bases identical to TRBD2. The J segment lost 4 bases and the V segment lost 8 bases, leaving 13 bases of the junction unmatched. CDR1 and CDR2 (germline): SEHNR, FQNEAQ (reference sequence). The CDR3 extends over 17 amino acids. DNA of the CDR3: TGTGCCAGCGGCCCGACTAGCGGGAGTTTGAGGGCAGATACGCAGTATTTT. The encoded protein is CASGPTSGSLRADTQYF.

This clone was counted between two and nine times. This chain connects TRBV28 to TRBJ1-1; D is undetermined. Germline V gene sequence: CDR1 MDHEN, CDR2 SYDVKM. There are 14 residues in the CDR3. Trimming left V 2 bases short and J 0 bases short, with 7 bases between. The CDR3 protein is CASSLTSLNTEAFF. The CDR3 DNA is TGTGCCAGCAGTTTAACCAGTTTGAACACTGAAGCTTTCTTT.